This T cell receptor (beta chain) was captured in a study of cytomegalovirus exposure and HLA in healthy donors (dated by TCRdb to 2015 to 2018). About the study as a whole: According to an earlier analysis of 550 to 700 of the donors, 150 million to 200 million T cells yielded some 120 million unique TCR beta sequences and 276 Gb of sequence data. In an earlier analysis of roughly 580 of the donors, high-throughput TCR beta sequencing was used to judge whether each TCR beta V gene segment behaved as functional or pseudogenic. In addition to the first cohort of hundreds of subjects, a separate validation cohort of approximately 130 different subjects was used. Class I and class II HLA loci were covered by the typing at four-digit resolution. The aim of the study was to test whether cataloging public T cell receptors could identify signatures of past pathogen exposure. Genome-wide SNP genotypes for about three fifths of the roughly 670 donors were used in a later genetic analysis, which treated that subset as a discovery cohort. The study profiled the T cell repertoires of fewer than 850 subjects by immunosequencing and related them to cytomegalovirus serostatus. A later analysis re-analyzed previously published TCR beta repertoires from about 600 donors and added high-resolution HLA genotyping to study TCR occurrence patterns. Roughly five DR-DQ haplotypes were handled as single units for association and clustering because linkage in the cohort was strong. High-throughput TCR immunosequencing, statistical association of individual TCRs with disease status, and machine learning were combined to predict cytomegalovirus infection status. Donor age, sex, ethnicity and CMV serostatus were compiled together with the repertoire data. Rather than using new phenotypic data, the later analysis identified candidate immune exposures from TCR beta sequences and from how often those sequences occurred across donors. Of the 300 to 500 genotyped donors, 75% to 85% were placed in the genetic ancestry cluster associated with self-reported Caucasian donors. Among 300 to 500 genotyped donors of the cohort, an average of approximately 240,000 unique TCR beta nucleotide sequences was sequenced per donor, of which 15% to 20% were non-productive. Every repertoire in the discovery cohort had been generated on one and the same sequencing platform. About 280 gigabases of sequencing data and roughly 80 million unique TCR sequences made up an early release that covered several hundred HLA-typed donors. The number of donors typed differed by locus, with 629-630 for A, B, C, DRB1 and DQB1, more than 500 for DQA1, about 610 for DPA1, and around 450 for DPB1.

The trim is 7 bases for V and 7 bases for J, with a gap of 13 bases between the germline ends. Via the germline V gene, CDR1 is MGHDK and CDR2 SYGVNS. The CDR3, from cysteine to phenylalanine, totals 13 residues. Only the CDR3 DNA is retained, 39 bases long and in frame from the first base. The library was produced with the immunoSEQ multiplex PCR assay. For the multiplex PCR, a mixture combining 60 forward primers for TCR Vbeta segments and 13 reverse primers for TCR Jbeta segments was used. Amplification of the CDR3 region of rearranged TCR beta genes was performed with a multiplex PCR assay on genomic DNA. Amplified TCR beta libraries were sequenced as 87-base-pair reads on the Illumina HiSeq System. Processing in the source paper ran as follows. A later analysis counted about 80 million unique TCR beta chains across the 690 or so repertoires, and some 11 million of these chains were shared by at least two donors. Raw reads were error-corrected and collapsed into unique sequences by a nearest-neighbor algorithm in which closely related sequences were merged to remove PCR and sequencing errors. To assign V, D and J gene segments, CDR3 sequences were aligned to IMGT reference sequences. For a sequence to be retained, at least a six-nucleotide match to both a V gene segment and a J gene segment was required. A rearrangement counted as productive if the CDR3 had no stop codons and remained in frame with V and J, and every other rearrangement counted as non-productive. Following IMGT convention, CDR3 was defined as the stretch from the second conserved V-encoded cysteine up to the conserved J-encoded phenylalanine. The earlier analysis of about 500 of the donors excluded sequences that lacked an unambiguous match to a single V gene segment. In an earlier analysis of approximately 590 of the donors, V segments were called functional above 56.7% productive rearrangements and were called segregating when the between-donor standard deviation exceeded 5%. A statistical classification framework was developed to diagnose cytomegalovirus status using the catalog of TCR beta chain sequences. In a later analysis, V and J genes were assigned by comparing TCR nucleotide sequences against IMGT/GENE-DB human TR gene sequences. The TCRdist pipeline was used in a later analysis to assign CDR3 sequences and most-parsimonious VDJ recombination scenarios. In a later analysis, each TCR beta chain was defined by its CDR3 amino acid sequence together with its V-gene family, and reads without a unique V-gene family were excluded. In a later analysis, fewer than 650 highly shared, low-generation-probability nucleotide sequences were removed to address suspected cross-contamination and a sequencing artifact. A later analysis calculated a clonal expansion index for each public chain from normalized within-repertoire ranks of inferred template counts. Generation probabilities in a later analysis came from a VDJ recombination model fitted to out-of-frame rearrangements, and those results were checked against IGoR. In a later analysis, hypergeometric tests were used to score TCR-TCR, TCR-HLA and TCR-CMV co-occurrence, with a repertoire-size bias correction applied to TCR pairs. In a later analysis, false discovery rates were estimated by permuting HLA or CMV assignments 20 times. In a later analysis, co-occurring TCRs were grouped using DBSCAN, and TCRdist sequence similarity was added for clustering within HLA-allele-positive subsets. Co-occurrence clustering excluded repertoires with fewer than 30,000 or more than 120,000 public chains, plus five with anomalous nucleotide sharing. Imported from immuneACCESS, the table was reduced by TCRdb to in-frame sequences with V and J called. These copies leave out some clones; in studies compared against another copy, an unresolved V gene accounts for under half, and the cause of the remainder is not known. That table furnishes V, J and clone size, whereas the DNA furnished D and trimming. This sample lists 120,000 or so clones; approximately 72% were detected once. About 9.1% of the sample lies in the top ten.

Of note for this clone: No cognate antigen has been identified for it. The record has no base qualities; no much larger clone is one base away.

The cohort comprised fewer than 750 healthy bone marrow donors. All cohort members were sampled while nominally healthy, although unrecorded immune exposures were likely present. The donor was CMV seropositive and belonged to the group of 250 to 300 seropositive cohort members. A peripheral blood sample was provided by each donor, and peripheral blood mononuclear cells were used for TCR beta sequencing. Genomic DNA extraction from the blood cell samples was performed with the Qiagen DNeasy Blood Extraction Kit. General findings and caveats noted by the study authors: The authors suggested that the approach could potentially be extended to other disease states and immunological phenotypes. A later analysis found that most CMV-associated TCR beta chains appeared HLA-restricted, with HLA associations seemingly driven largely by CMV exposure. The earlier analysis of 587 of the donors excluded roughly 16 rarely observed V segments, including chromosome 9 orphons, because counts were too low. The classifier was reported to diagnose cytomegalovirus status with high specificity and sensitivity in both the original and validation cohorts. In vitro tests confirmed that a few of the cytomegalovirus-associated TCR beta chains recognize cytomegalovirus antigens. Most TCR sequences were seen in very few donors, while some public TCRs were found in many individuals. CMV serostatus was the only immune exposure information available for the cohort. A later analysis associated about 17,000 TCR beta sequences with specific HLA alleles at a false discovery rate of 0.05. The sequencing pipeline was judged likely to have produced a cluster of highly shared sequence variants as a technical artifact. Linkage disequilibrium might explain the correlated functional status among segregating V segments, but an unknown experimental factor could not be ruled out. In an earlier analysis of approximately 590 of the donors, most TCR beta V segments appeared in productive rearrangements about 90% or about 30% of the time, broadly matching IMGT annotations. When HLA alleles, especially DR and DQ, strongly co-occurred, TCR associations were difficult to assign to individual alleles. Because HLA typing was unavailable for some donors at each locus, only the typed subset was used in association tests. A further reported finding was that TCR beta sequences accurately predicted the HLA-A and HLA-B alleles for most subjects in the first cohort. In a later genetic analysis, fewer N-insertions in productive TCRs were reported among donors in an Asian-associated ancestry cluster than the 666-donor mean. A total of roughly 160 TCR beta chains were listed by the study as associated with cytomegalovirus. V-gene and J-gene trimming of TCR beta chains was associated with a missense DCLRE1C variant in a later genetic analysis, and the association was replicated in an independent cohort. Compared with equally common non-associated chains, HLA-associated TCR beta chains in a later analysis were more clonally expanded and had lower generation probabilities. According to a later analysis, TCR association rates differed among HLA loci, with DRB1 alleles showing the most associated TCRs and HLA-C alleles showing the fewest. Some IMGT-functional V segments, including TRBV6-2 and TRBV6-3, could not be distinguished by the 87-base-pair reads and were therefore excluded. A later analysis reported that several top co-occurrence clusters appeared linked to parvovirus B19, influenza, CMV and Epstein-Barr virus. Only TCR beta chains were sequenced in this cohort, and the absence of alpha or paired-chain data limited detectable features. Presence/absence analyses assumed roughly uniform sequencing depth across donors, an assumption that may not hold.

The V and J genes are TRBV25-1 and TRBJ2-2; possibly the D gene is TRBD2, per 6 matching bases. Sample: PBMCs. The receptor comes from a woman aged 45-60 years in good health and CMV-seropositive. The nucleotides read TGTGCCAGCAAATGGGGGGTCAGCGGGGAGCTGTTTTTT. Translated, this gives CASKWGVSGELFF. The full variable domain, completed from the reference TRBV25-1 and TRBJ2-2 proteins outside the CDR3, reads EADIYQTPRYLVIGTGKKITLECSQTMGHDKMYWYQQDPGMELHLIHYSYGVNSTEKGDLSSESTVSRIRTEHFPLTLESARPSHTSQYLCASKWGVSGELFFGEGSRLTVL.